The 29 T cell receptor beta chains listed next were all sequenced from one sample in a study of monozygotic twins with inflammatory bowel disease. TCRdb reworked the 5' RACE reads into one entry per CDR3 protein, no DNA. The ten most abundant clones cover 1.5% to 2% of a sample with 85,000 to 110,000 distinct CDR3 sequences. The specimen sequenced was blood. The source is a human donor with ulcerative colitis or Crohn's disease, or a healthy co-twin of an affected twin (not recorded which).

The chain couples TRBV7-9 to TRBJ2-7; TCRdb returns TRBD1, unconfirmable since there is no DNA. This CDR3 spans 14 amino acids. Germline V gene lookup returns CDR1 SEHNR and CDR2 FQNEAQ (reference sequence). CDR3 in amino acids: CASWLGTGDYEQYF.

The chain combines TRBV19 with TRBJ2-3; TCRdb lists TRBD2, though no DNA is available to test this call. CDR1 is LNHDA and CDR2 is SQIVND in the germline V gene (reference sequence). The CDR3 runs to 15 residues. CDR3 loop: CASTSRGASTDTQYF.

The chain is built from TRBV29-1 and TRBJ2-3. Germline values: CDR1 SQVTM, CDR2 ANQGSEA. The CDR3 contains 14 residues. CDR3: CSVEGGVFFDTQYF.

V is TRBV4-3 and J is TRBJ2-1; TCRdb gives TRBD2 as the D gene, but with no DNA this cannot be confirmed. CDR1 LGHNA and CDR2 YSLEER come from the germline V gene. The CDR3 consists of 17 residues. CDR3 amino acids: CASSQDPAGALYNEQFF.

The CDR3 region is CATSRGNRDEQFF. This chain joins TRBV15 and TRBJ2-1. CDR3 length: 13 residues. The germline V gene encodes CDR1 LNHNV and CDR2 YYDKDF (reference sequence). The full variable domain, completed using reference TRBV15 and TRBJ2-1, is DAMVIQNPRYQVTQFGKPVTLSCSQTLNHNVMYWYQQKSSQAPKLLFHYYDKDFNNEADTPDNFQSRRPNTSFCFLDIRSPGLGDTAMYLCATSRGNRDEQFFGPGTRLTVL.

The chain joins TRBV6-1 to TRBJ2-6. The CDR3 spans 14 residues. CDR1 and CDR2 from the germline V gene are MNHNS and SASEGT. CDR3 sequence reads: CASSVQPGANVLTF.

This chain joins TRBV7-9 and TRBJ2-3. The germline V gene has CDR1 SEHNR and CDR2 FQNEAQ (reference sequence). The CDR3 spans 11 residues. CDR3 sequence reads: CASSLEDTQYF.

Here the CDR3 reads CASSLPVFRMNTEAFF. The chain has TRBV7-8 and TRBJ1-1. The germline gives CDR1 SGHVS, CDR2 FQNEAQ. This CDR3 has 16 amino acids.

V is TRBV5-6 and J is TRBJ2-2; lacking DNA, the TRBD2 call made by TCRdb goes unchecked. Germline V gene data show CDR1 as SGHDT and CDR2 as YYEEEE. The CDR3 has 16 amino acids. CDR3 sequence reads: CASSGTSGLNTGELFF.

This chain links TRBV6-5 with TRBJ1-4; checking the TCRdb D call of TRBD1 is not possible without DNA. The CDR3 is made up of 17 amino acids. The V gene's germline CDR1 is MNHEY and CDR2 SVGAGI. CDR3 sequence reads: CASSYSGQFFTNEKLFF.

The chain combines TRBV6-2 or TRBV6-3 with TRBJ2-7; TCRdb selects TRBD1, and the lack of DNA leaves this call unchecked. The CDR3 contains 18 residues. The germline V gene has CDR1 MNHEY and CDR2 SVGEGT. CDR3 in amino acids: CASSFFPNRGSLTYEQYF.

The rearrangement uses TRBV6-5 and TRBJ2-7; no DNA is available, so the TRBD1 call from TCRdb remains unchecked. CDR1 MNHEY and CDR2 SVGAGI come from the germline V gene. CDR3 size: 15 residues. CDR3 sequence reads: CASSYGRLPSHEQYF.

This chain uses TRBV30 with TRBJ2-1; as DNA is missing, the TRBD1 call by TCRdb cannot be tested. The CDR3 is made up of 15 amino acids. Germline V gene sequence: CDR1 GTSNPN, CDR2 SVGIG (reference sequence). The CDR3 sequence is CAWSPPRSSYNEQFF.

The V gene is TRBV7-7, the J gene TRBJ2-3. From germline, CDR1 is SSHAT and CDR2 FNYEAQ (reference sequence). The CDR3 has 13 amino acids. The chain's CDR3 is CASSLGVRSTQYF.

The V and J genes are TRBV5-4 and TRBJ2-3; TCRdb designates TRBD2, a call that cannot be tested without DNA. Germline V gives CDR1 SGHNT, CDR2 YYREEE (reference sequence). The CDR3 totals 15 residues. The CDR3 is CASGTSGGRTDTQYF.

The V and J genes are TRBV6-2 or TRBV6-3 and TRBJ1-2. The germline CDR1 and CDR2 sequences are MNHEY and SVGEGT. The CDR3 is made up of 14 amino acids. This CDR3 is CASSWVDLPGGYTF.

The CDR3 loop reads CASSRQANGANVLTF. V gene TRBV18 combines with J gene TRBJ2-6. This CDR3 comprises 15 residues. CDR1 KGHSH and CDR2 LQKENI come from the germline V gene.

The genes are TRBV6-5 and TRBJ1-6; TCRdb reports TRBD1, a call that lacks DNA to check it against. Per the germline V gene, CDR1 is MNHEY and CDR2 is SVGAGI. This CDR3 region has 18 residues. The CDR3 spells CASSYSPQGFYYNSPLHF.

This clonotype is identified as medium-sized (0.01 to 0.1%) from frequency. The chain uses TRBV24-1 and TRBJ2-7. CDR3 size: 14 residues. The germline gives CDR1 KGHDR, CDR2 SFDVKD. This CDR3 is CATRLVTPTYEQYF.

This sequence joins TRBV7-2 and TRBJ2-6. The V gene's germline CDR1 is SGHTA and CDR2 FQGNSA. The CDR3 loop spans 16 amino acids. The CDR3 reads CASSLWGISGANVLTF. Filled out from reference TRBV7-2 and TRBJ2-6, the complete variable domain reads GAGVSQSPSNKVTEKGKDVELRCDPISGHTALYWYRQSLGQGLEFLIYFQGNSAPDKSGLPSDRFSAERTGGSVSTLTIQRTQQEDSAVYLCASSLWGISGANVLTFGAGSRLTVL.

V gene TRBV30 combines with J gene TRBJ2-4; no DNA is available, so the TRBD1 call from TCRdb remains unchecked. CDR3 length: 14 residues. Per the germline V gene, CDR1 is GTSNPN and CDR2 is SVGIG (reference sequence). CDR3 in amino acids: CAWSVGTGRNIQYF.

The CDR3 is CSARGLGGSTGELFF. The V and J genes are TRBV20-1 and TRBJ2-2; TCRdb picks TRBD1, but there is no DNA to check that call. Per germline, CDR1 DFQATT and CDR2 SNEGSKA (reference sequence). The CDR3 covers 15 residues.

This rearrangement joins TRBV20-1 to TRBJ1-5; the D call of TRBD1 rests on TCRdb alone, since no DNA is present to check it. The CDR3 length is 13 residues. Germline lookup yields CDR1 DFQATT and CDR2 SNEGSKA (reference sequence). This chain's CDR3 is CSAKQGTNQPQHF.

The J gene is TRBJ2-1, the V gene TRBV20-1; checking the TCRdb D call of TRBD2 is not possible without DNA. Germline loops: CDR1 DFQATT, CDR2 SNEGSKA (reference sequence). The CDR3 has 14 residues. This CDR3 reads CSARLAGVINEQFF.

This chain connects TRBV5-4 to TRBJ2-1; as DNA is missing, the TRBD2 call by TCRdb cannot be tested. CDR1 SGHNT and CDR2 YYREEE come from the germline V gene (reference sequence). The CDR3 is 16 residues long. This CDR3 is CASSPGQVAGGNEQFF.

This chain links TRBV6-6 with TRBJ2-6. Germline CDR1 and CDR2: MNHNY and SVGAGI (reference sequence). The CDR3 has 14 residues. Here the CDR3 reads CASSPASGANVLTF.

The V gene is TRBV5-1, the J gene TRBJ1-1; TCRdb selects TRBD1, and the lack of DNA leaves this call unchecked. Germline V gives CDR1 SGHRS, CDR2 YFSETQ. CDR3 length: 14 residues. CDR3 sequence reads: CASSPGRLNTEAFF. The full variable domain, rest sourced from reference TRBV5-1 and TRBJ1-1, is KAGVTQTPRYLIKTRGQQVTLSCSPISGHRSVSWYQQTPGQGLQFLFEYFSETQRNKGNFPGRFSGRQFSNSRSEMNVSTLELGDSALYLCASSPGRLNTEAFFGQGTRLTVV.

The rearrangement joins TRBV12-3 or TRBV12-4 to TRBJ2-4; no DNA is available, so the TRBD2 call from TCRdb remains unchecked. The CDR3 is made up of 17 amino acids. CDR3 region: CASSPRRSGSLENIQYF.

This CDR3 reads CATSDSRYRRDNNEQFF. The chain uses TRBV24-1 and TRBJ2-1; with no DNA, the TCRdb D assignment of TRBD1 cannot be verified. CDR3 length equals 17 residues. Germline V gene sequence: CDR1 KGHDR, CDR2 SFDVKD.